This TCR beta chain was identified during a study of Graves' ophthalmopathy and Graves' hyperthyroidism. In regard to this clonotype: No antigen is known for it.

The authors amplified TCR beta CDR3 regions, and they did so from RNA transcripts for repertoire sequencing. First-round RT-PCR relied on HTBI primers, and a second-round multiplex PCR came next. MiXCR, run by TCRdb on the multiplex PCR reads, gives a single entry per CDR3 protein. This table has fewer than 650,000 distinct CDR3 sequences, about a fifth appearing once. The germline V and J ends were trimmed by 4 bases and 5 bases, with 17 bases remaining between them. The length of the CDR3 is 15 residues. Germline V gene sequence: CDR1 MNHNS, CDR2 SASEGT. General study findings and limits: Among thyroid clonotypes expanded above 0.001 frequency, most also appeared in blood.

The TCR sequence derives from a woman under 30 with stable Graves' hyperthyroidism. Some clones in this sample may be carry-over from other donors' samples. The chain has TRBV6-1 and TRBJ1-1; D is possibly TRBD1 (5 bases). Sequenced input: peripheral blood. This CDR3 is CASSAPGEVWTEAFF. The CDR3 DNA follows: TGTGCCAGCAGTGCCCCGGGGGAGGTCTGGACTGAAGCTTTCTTT.